This T cell receptor (beta chain) was profiled in a study of early T cells in non-severe SARS-CoV-2 infection. On the study more broadly: Sequencing of bulk RNA from unsorted whole blood was done, without chain pairing.

This CDR3 region has 13 residues. Germline V lookup: CDR1 MNHNY, CDR2 SVGAGI (reference sequence). Trimming removed 7 bases at V and 9 bases at J, with 18 bases between. Attachment of unique molecular identifiers was made to individual cDNA molecules. TCRdb re-called the 5' RACE reads through MiXCR, storing one row per CDR3 protein. The sample carries more than 40,000 distinct CDR3 sequences, less than 8.5% recorded once. This clonotype occurred a few times. The chain couples TRBV6-6 to TRBJ1-2; D not resolved. Sequenced: whole blood. The sequence was obtained from an adult who was a healthcare worker with PCR-confirmed SARS-CoV-2 infection or an uninfected control (not recorded which). The CDR3 DNA reads TGTGCCAGCACAATGGGAGGGCCCCGTAGCTACACCTTC. This codes for CASTMGGPRSYTF.